The 6 T cell receptor beta chains below were found in one sample sequenced in a study of shared clonotypes between healthy human individuals. Sequenced by immunoSEQ multiplex PCR; TCRdb stores in-frame clones only, minus some. Of some 2 million clones in the sample, about 95% were seen once. Naive CD8 isolation took CD45RO-negative cells positively selected for CCR7 and excluded terminally differentiated effector memory CD45RA+ cells. Sequences were obtained from naive CD8+ T cells sorted from blood. These receptors were collected from a man aged 18-30 years in good health.

The chain is built from TRBV5-6 and TRBJ1-2; D not certain. Germline V gene sequence: CDR1 SGHDT, CDR2 YYEEEE. The CDR3 consists of 14 residues. V dropped 6 bases and J dropped 3 bases, with 15 bases sitting between them. CDR3 DNA sequence: TGTGCCAGCAACGAAGAGCACCTCGACTATGGCTACACCTTC. Translating gives CASNEEHLDYGYTF.

The table lists this clone with a count of one. The rearrangement joins TRBV27 to TRBJ1-4; D not resolved. CDR3 length: 15 amino acids. V was cut by 6 bases and J by 0 bases, with 11 bases left in between. Germline values: CDR1 MNHEY, CDR2 SMNVEV (reference sequence). This chain's CDR3 is CASRAGVATNEKLFF. CDR3 DNA: TGTGCCAGCAGGGCTGGGGTTGCAACTAATGAAAAACTGTTTTTT.

V and J are TRBV2 and TRBJ2-3, with D maybe TRBD1 (6 bases). This CDR3 has 15 residues. Trimming left V 3 bases short and J 2 bases short, with 12 bases between. Germline loops: CDR1 SNHLY, CDR2 FYNNEI. In DNA form, the CDR3 reads TGTGCCAGCAGTGAGGGACACGGACCCACAGATACGCAGTATTTT. As protein: CASSEGHGPTDTQYF.

This clone is a singleton in its sample. The CDR3, as DNA: TGTGCCAGCAGCCTTCGGACAGCCTCCGATGGCTACACCTTC. This encodes CASSLRTASDGYTF. The gene calls are TRBV14 and TRBJ1-2; TRBD1 is a possible D gene (6 bases). Trimming pared 4 bases from V and 6 bases from J, leaving 15 bases between. The germline V gene encodes CDR1 SGHDN and CDR2 FVKESK. The CDR3 has 14 residues.

The chain is built from TRBV19 and TRBJ2-7, with TRBD1 as a possible D gene (6 bases). V lost 2 bases and J 4 bases, leaving 12 bases between the germline ends. The CDR3 has 14 residues. Germline values: CDR1 LNHDA, CDR2 SQIVND (reference sequence). CDR3 protein: CASSIIGQSYEQYF. The CDR3 DNA sequence: TGTGCCAGTAGTATAATTGGACAGTCGTACGAGCAGTACTTC.

This rearrangement joins TRBV7-9 to TRBJ1-1, with D uncertain. Trimming took 5 bases from V and 0 from J, leaving 10 bases between them. CDR3 length: 14 amino acids. The germline V gene has CDR1 SEHNR and CDR2 FQNEAQ (reference sequence). The chain's CDR3 is CASSPGRMNTEAFF. The DNA for the CDR3 is TGTGCCAGCAGCCCCGGACGGATGAACACTGAAGCTTTCTTT.